A single sample gave rise to the 15 T cell receptor beta chains below, sequenced in a study of T cells in Graves' hyperthyroidism and ophthalmopathy. The CDR3 regions of TCR beta were amplified from RNA transcripts. First-round RT-PCR targeting the TCR CDR3 was performed with the HTBI primer set. TCRdb re-called the multiplex PCR reads with MiXCR, one entry per CDR3 protein. The data hold more than 350,000 distinct CDR3 sequences, with roughly 15% observed a single time. Sequencing used blood. The source of these receptors is a woman aged 60-70 years with Graves' ophthalmopathy.

The CDR3 DNA reads as TGCGCCAGCAGCCTTGAAGGAGTCCCCCCCGGGGAGCTGTTTTTT. This codes for CASSLEGVPPGELFF. The chain carries TRBV5-1 and TRBJ2-2; no clear D gene. The CDR3 covers 15 residues. Trimming took off 4 bases at V and 6 bases at J, with 16 bases between the two ends. Germline-derived CDR1 and CDR2 are SGHRS and YFSETQ.

Many counts were recorded for this clonotype. The V call is TRBV7-2, the J call TRBJ2-3; D is undetermined. The CDR3 runs to 15 residues. Per germline, CDR1 SGHTA and CDR2 FQGNSA. Trimming took off 2 bases at V and 6 bases at J, with 15 bases between the two ends. The CDR3 bases are TGTGCCAGCAGCTTATATCCCCTGGAGAGTGATACGCAGTATTTT. Protein sequence: CASSLYPLESDTQYF.

The chain has TRBV2 and TRBJ2-7; TRBD2 aligns across 12 bases. The V gene end was trimmed by 6 bases and the J gene end by 6 bases; junction bases not matched to a gene: 6. There are 14 residues in the CDR3. Germline CDR1 reads SNHLY; CDR2 reads FYNNEI. Written as DNA, the CDR3 is TGTGCCAGCAGAGCCAGGACTAGCGGGACCGAGCAGTACTTC. This encodes CASRARTSGTEQYF.

The chain joins TRBV28 to TRBJ2-7, with 10 bases identical to TRBD2. This CDR3 contains 14 residues. Germline CDR1 MDHEN, CDR2 SYDVKM. With V trimmed by 6 bases and J by 5 bases, 7 bases remained unmatched. The CDR3 coding sequence is TGTGCCAGCAGGGCTAGCGGGAGTAGGCACGAGCAGTACTTC. The encoded protein is CASRASGSRHEQYF.

The chain links TRBV6-1 to TRBJ2-5, with TRBD1 matching over 11 bases. This CDR3 region has 15 residues. V was clipped by 11 bases and J by 4 bases; unmatched bases: 12. Germline V gives CDR1 MNHNS, CDR2 SASEGT. CDR3 in DNA: TGTGCCCCGCTCTGGGGACAGGGGGATCTAGAGACCCAGTACTTC. Translation gives CAPLWGQGDLETQYF.

This clonotype was recorded at least ten times. This CDR3 is CASSSGPGAGQPQHF. The CDR3 DNA sequence: TGTGCCAGCAGCAGCGGGCCAGGGGCGGGCCAGCCCCAGCATTTT. This sequence joins TRBV5-6 and TRBJ1-5; a weak D match, TRBD1 (6 bases). Trimming pared 4 bases from V and 7 bases from J, leaving 18 bases between. CDR3 length: 15 residues. CDR1 is SGHDT and CDR2 is YYEEEE in the germline V gene. The whole variable domain, filled in from reference TRBV5-6 and TRBJ1-5, reads DAGVTQSPTHLIKTRGQQVTLRCSPKSGHDTVSWYQQALGQGPQFIFQYYEEEERQRGNFPDRFSGHQFPNYSSELNVNALLLGDSALYLCASSSGPGAGQPQHFGDGTRLSIL.

There are many counts of this clonotype. CDR3 residues: CASSSNSGGFSYNEQFF. The CDR3 nucleotides are TGTGCCAGCAGTTCTAACTCCGGGGGATTTTCCTACAATGAGCAGTTCTTC. The chain joins TRBV2 to TRBJ2-1; D is possibly TRBD2 (6 bases). V was clipped by 5 bases and J by 1 base, with 18 bases between them. The V gene's germline CDR1 is SNHLY and CDR2 FYNNEI. The CDR3 extends over 17 amino acids.

This clonotype was counted at least ten times. The J gene is TRBJ2-5, the V gene TRBV20-1, with D perhaps being TRBD1 or TRBD2 (7 bases each). CDR3 size: 16 residues. CDR1 DFQATT and CDR2 SNEGSKA come from the germline V gene (reference sequence). V lost 5 bases and J lost 0, with 19 bases in between. The CDR3: CSARGGGRKYQETQYF. CDR3 DNA: TGCAGTGCTCGGGGAGGGGGCAGGAAGTACCAAGAGACCCAGTACTTC.

In this sample, this clonotype turned up a few times. The chain uses TRBV20-1 and TRBJ2-1; 11 positions agree with TRBD2. The CDR3 sequence is 19 residues long. CDR1 and CDR2 from the germline V gene are DFQATT and SNEGSKA (reference sequence). V was clipped by 2 bases and J by 0 bases; unmatched bases: 12. The CDR3 spells CSARPPPGTSGSSYNEQFF. The CDR3 nucleotides are TGCAGTGCTAGACCGCCTCCCGGGACTAGCGGAAGCTCCTACAATGAGCAGTTCTTC.

A few counts support this clonotype. The chain couples TRBV5-6 to TRBJ2-2; D unclear. Germline CDR1 SGHDT, CDR2 YYEEEE. Trimming cost V 3 bases and J 7 bases, with 13 bases left between them. This CDR3 comprises 14 residues. The CDR3 DNA reads TGTGCCAGCAGCTCGATCAGCTCCCACGGGGAGCTGTTTTTT. This sequence encodes CASSSISSHGELFF.

This clonotype was seen repeatedly, ten times or more. The CDR3, as DNA: TGTGCCAGCAGCCCCATGCGGACTAGCTCCACCGGGGAGCTGTTTTTT. It codes for CASSPMRTSSTGELFF. The chain carries TRBV7-9 and TRBJ2-2, with 8 bases fitting TRBD2. The CDR3 length is 16 residues. Germline CDR1 reads SEHNR; CDR2 reads FQNEAQ (reference sequence). V trimming: 5 bases; J trimming: 4 bases; junction bases outside the gene matches: 9.

Only one count was recorded for this clonotype. CDR3 DNA: TGTGCCAGCAGTTTTCGTCTAGCGGGAGGCACAGATACGCAGTATTTT. Encoded protein: CASSFRLAGGTDTQYF. V is TRBV28 and J is TRBJ2-3; 10 bases map to TRBD2. The germline V gene encodes CDR1 MDHEN and CDR2 SYDVKM. The CDR3 is made up of 16 amino acids. The ends lost 3 bases at V and 1 base at J; junction bases unmatched: 4.

Comments on this clonotype: It may be a read error: a sequence one base away is much more abundant. V and J are TRBV27 and TRBJ2-7; 8 bases agree with TRBD1. The CDR3 spans 13 residues. Germline loops: CDR1 MNHEY, CDR2 SMNVEV (reference sequence). CDR3 sequence (DNA): TGTGCCAGCAGGGACAGGGTAACCTACGAGCAGCACTTC. It translates to CASRDRVTYEQHF.

The rearrangement links TRBV10-3 to TRBJ1-2; 8 positions agree with TRBD1. Trimming removed 3 bases from V and 7 bases from J; junction bases left unmatched: 10. The CDR3 contains 15 residues. Looked up from germline, CDR1 is ENHRY and CDR2 is SYGVKD. In DNA, the CDR3 is TGTGCCATCAGTGAAAGACAGGGGCGCTTCGGTGGCTACACCTTC. Residues: CAISERQGRFGGYTF.

The chain uses TRBV18 and TRBJ1-1; a possible D gene is TRBD1 (6 bases). The CDR3 covers 15 residues. Germline CDR1 reads KGHSH; CDR2 reads LQKENI. Trimming removed 3 bases at V and 4 bases at J, with 15 bases between. This CDR3 is CASSPERTGPTEAFF. DNA for the CDR3: TGTGCCAGCTCACCCGAACGAACAGGGCCCACTGAAGCTTTCTTT.